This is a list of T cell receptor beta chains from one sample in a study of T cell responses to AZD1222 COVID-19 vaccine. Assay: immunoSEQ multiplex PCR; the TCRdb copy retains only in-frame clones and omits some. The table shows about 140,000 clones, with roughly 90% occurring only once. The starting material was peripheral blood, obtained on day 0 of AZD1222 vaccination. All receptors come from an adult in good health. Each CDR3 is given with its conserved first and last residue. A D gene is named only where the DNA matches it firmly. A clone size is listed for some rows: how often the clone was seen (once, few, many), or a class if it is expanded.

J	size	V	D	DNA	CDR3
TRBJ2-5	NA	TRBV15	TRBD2	TGTGCCACCACCCGAGACGGGGGGGTCCAAGAGACCCAGTACTTC	CATTRDGGVQETQYF
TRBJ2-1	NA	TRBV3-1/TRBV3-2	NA	TGTGCCAGCAGCCAAGTGGCGACTAGGAGTGAGCAGTTCTTC	CASSQVATRSEQFF
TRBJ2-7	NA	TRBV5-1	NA	TGCGCCAGCAGCCCCGGCCGAAGGGCCCTCTACGAGCAGTACTTC	CASSPGRRALYEQYF
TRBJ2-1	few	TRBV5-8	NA	TGTGCCAGCAGCTTGGGACTAGGGGAAAATGAGCAGTTCTTC	CASSLGLGENEQFF
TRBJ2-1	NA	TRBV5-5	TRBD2	TGTGCCAGCAGCCCCCCAGCGGGACCCCTTGTCCATGAGCAGTTCTTC	CASSPPAGPLVHEQFF
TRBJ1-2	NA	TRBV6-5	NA	TGTGCCAGCAGTTACAGGCAGGGCTTTGTTGGCTACACCTTC	CASSYRQGFVGYTF
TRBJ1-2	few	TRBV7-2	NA	TGTGCCAGCAGCTTAGCAGGGGTCGACTATGGCTACACCTTC	CASSLAGVDYGYTF
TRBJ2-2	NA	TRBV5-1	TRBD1	TGCGCCAGCAGCTTGTACCCGGACAGGGCTACCGGGGAGCTGTTTTTT	CASSLYPDRATGELFF
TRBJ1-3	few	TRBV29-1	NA	TGCAGCGTTGGTGGGGACCCCACCGTTTATTTT	CSVGGDPTVYF
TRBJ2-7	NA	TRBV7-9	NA	TGTGCCAGCAGCCCAAAAGATCAGGAAACGGGGGAGCAGTACTTC	CASSPKDQETGEQYF
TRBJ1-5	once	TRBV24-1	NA	TGTGCCACCAGTGACCCCGGGACCACGCAAAATCAGCCCCAGCATTTT	CATSDPGTTQNQPQHF
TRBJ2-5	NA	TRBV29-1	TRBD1	TGCAGCGTCGACAGACCCGGACAGGGCCTGCCGGAGACCCAGTACTTC	CSVDRPGQGLPETQYF
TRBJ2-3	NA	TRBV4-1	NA	TGCGCCAGCAGCCAAGTAGGAGCTACAGGACAAAGCACAGATACGCAGTATTTT	CASSQVGATGQSTDTQYF
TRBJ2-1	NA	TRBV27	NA	TGTGCCAGCAGCCCGGGCGGAGGGGCGATTCGGATTTCCAATGAGCAGTTCTTC	CASSPGGGAIRISNEQFF
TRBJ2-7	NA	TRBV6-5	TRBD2	TGTGCCAGCACAACGAGGACTAGCGCGAACTACGAGCAGTACTTC	CASTTRTSANYEQYF
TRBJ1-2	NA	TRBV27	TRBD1	TGTGCCAGCAGTCCCGGGACAGGGGAACGGGATGGCTACACCTTC	CASSPGTGERDGYTF
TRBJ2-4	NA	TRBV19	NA	TGTGCCAGTAGTATCCCCAGGATAGGGAGATTAGCCAAAAACATTCAGTACTTC	CASSIPRIGRLAKNIQYF
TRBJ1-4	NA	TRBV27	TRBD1	TGTGCCAGCAGTCCAGACAGGGGGGGTGAAAAACTGTTTTTT	CASSPDRGGEKLFF
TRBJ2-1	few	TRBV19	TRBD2	TGTGCCAGTAGCCCTAGGAGGGCTAGCGGGAAAACTTCCTACAATGAGCAGTTCTTC	CASSPRRASGKTSYNEQFF
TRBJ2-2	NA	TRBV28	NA	TGTGCCAGCAGCGCCCGTTTACTGAACACCGGGGAGCTGTTTTTT	CASSARLLNTGELFF
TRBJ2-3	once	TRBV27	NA	TGTGCCAGCAGACTACACCGGAGCACAGATACGCAGTATTTT	CASRLHRSTDTQYF
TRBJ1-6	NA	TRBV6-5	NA	TGTGCCAGCGCCCTCCGGGAGAATAATTCACCCCTCCACTTT	CASALRENNSPLHF
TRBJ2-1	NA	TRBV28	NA	TGTGCCAGCAGTTCCTCGGGGACTGGTACAAATGAGCAGTTCTTC	CASSSSGTGTNEQFF
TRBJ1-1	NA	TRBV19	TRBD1	TGTGCCAGTAGTACTGGGACAGGTGAAGCTTTCTTT	CASSTGTGEAFF
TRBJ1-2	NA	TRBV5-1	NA	TGCGCCAGCAGCTCAGGGTTTAACTATGGCTACACCTTC	CASSSGFNYGYTF
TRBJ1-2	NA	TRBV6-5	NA	TGTGCGGCAGTGGGCCGCTTAAATGGCTACACCTTC	CAAVGRLNGYTF
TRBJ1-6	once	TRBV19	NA	TGTGCCAGTAGTAGCGGGGTTTATAATTCACCCCTCCACTTT	CASSSGVYNSPLHF
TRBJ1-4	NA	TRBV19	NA	TGTGCCAGTAGCCTCCAATCGGGGGCCCTTAATGAAAAACTGTTTTTT	CASSLQSGALNEKLFF
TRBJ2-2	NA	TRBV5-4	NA	TGTGCCAGCAGCTTGGCCTCCTATGCGAACACCGGGGAGCTGTTTTTT	CASSLASYANTGELFF
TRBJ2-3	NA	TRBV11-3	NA	TGTGCCAGCAGCTTCGGACAGACACAACGCGGGGATACGCAGTATTTT	CASSFGQTQRGDTQYF
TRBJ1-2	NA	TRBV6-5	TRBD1	TGTGCCAGCAGTCTCACCGGGACAGATGGTGGCTACACCTTC	CASSLTGTDGGYTF
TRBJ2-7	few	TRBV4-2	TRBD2	TGTGCCAGCACCCATGATGGAGCTAGCGGGAGTGGCGAGCAGTACTTC	CASTHDGASGSGEQYF
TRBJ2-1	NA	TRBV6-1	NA	TGTGCCAGCAGTGAGTTGGGGGGTAGGTCGTATCGGAGCTCCTACAATGAGCAGTTCTTC	CASSELGGRSYRSSYNEQFF
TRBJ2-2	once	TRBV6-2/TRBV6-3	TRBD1	TGTGCCAGCAGTTACTCGAAGGGACAGGGGGCCTGGACCGGGGAGCTGTTTTTT	CASSYSKGQGAWTGELFF
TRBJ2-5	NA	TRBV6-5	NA	TGTGCCAGTAAACCGGGGTATTCCGGGGCCCAGTACTTC	CASKPGYSGAQYF